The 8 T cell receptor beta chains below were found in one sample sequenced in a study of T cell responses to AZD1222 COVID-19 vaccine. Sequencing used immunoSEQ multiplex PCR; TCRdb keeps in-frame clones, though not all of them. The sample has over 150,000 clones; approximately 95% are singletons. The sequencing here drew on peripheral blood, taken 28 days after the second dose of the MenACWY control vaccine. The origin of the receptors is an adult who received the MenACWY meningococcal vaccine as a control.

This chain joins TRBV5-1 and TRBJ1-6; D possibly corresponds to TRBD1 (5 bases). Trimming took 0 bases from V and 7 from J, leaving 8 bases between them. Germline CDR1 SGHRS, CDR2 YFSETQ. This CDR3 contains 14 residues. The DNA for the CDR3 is TGCGCCAGCAGCTTGGCTGGGGGGAATTCACCCCTCCACTTT. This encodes CASSLAGGNSPLHF.

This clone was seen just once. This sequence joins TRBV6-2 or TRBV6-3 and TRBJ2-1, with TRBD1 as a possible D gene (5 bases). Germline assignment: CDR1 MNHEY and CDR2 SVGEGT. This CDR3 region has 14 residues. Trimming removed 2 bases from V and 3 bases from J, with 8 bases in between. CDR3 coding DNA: TGTGCCAGCAGTTACCTGGACAACTACAATGAGCAGTTCTTC. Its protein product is CASSYLDNYNEQFF.

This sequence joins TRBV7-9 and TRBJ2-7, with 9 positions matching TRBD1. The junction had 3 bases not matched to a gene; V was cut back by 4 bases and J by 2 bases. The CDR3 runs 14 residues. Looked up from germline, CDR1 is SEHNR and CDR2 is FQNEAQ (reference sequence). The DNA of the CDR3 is TGTGCCAGCAGCTCCCGACAGGGGGCCTACGAGCAGTACTTC. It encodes CASSSRQGAYEQYF.

CDR3 amino acids: CASSFGGTNYGYTF. CDR3 DNA: TGTGCCAGCAGCTTTGGGGGAACAAACTATGGCTACACCTTC. The V and J genes are TRBV11-2 and TRBJ1-2, with D possibly being TRBD1 (5 bases). CDR1 SGHAT and CDR2 FQNNGV come from the germline V gene. This CDR3 region has 14 residues. V lost 3 bases and J lost 2, with 10 bases in between.

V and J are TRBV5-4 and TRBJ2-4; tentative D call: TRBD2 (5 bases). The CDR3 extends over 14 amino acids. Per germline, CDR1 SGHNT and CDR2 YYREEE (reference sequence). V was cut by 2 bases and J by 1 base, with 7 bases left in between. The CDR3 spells CASSLEGAKNIQYF. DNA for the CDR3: TGTGCCAGCAGCTTAGAGGGCGCCAAAAACATTCAGTACTTC.

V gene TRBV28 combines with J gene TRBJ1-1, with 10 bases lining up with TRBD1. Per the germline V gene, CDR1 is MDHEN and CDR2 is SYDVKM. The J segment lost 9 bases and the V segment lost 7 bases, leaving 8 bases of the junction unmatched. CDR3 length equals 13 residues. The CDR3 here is CASTDRDRGQAFF. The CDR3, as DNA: TGTGCCAGCACCGACCGGGACAGGGGCCAAGCTTTCTTT.

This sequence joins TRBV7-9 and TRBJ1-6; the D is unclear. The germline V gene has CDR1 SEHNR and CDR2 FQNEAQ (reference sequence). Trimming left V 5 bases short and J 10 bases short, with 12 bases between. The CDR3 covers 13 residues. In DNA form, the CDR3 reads TGTGCCAGCAGCCATGCTACCGGATCACCCCTCCACTTT. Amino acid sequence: CASSHATGSPLHF.

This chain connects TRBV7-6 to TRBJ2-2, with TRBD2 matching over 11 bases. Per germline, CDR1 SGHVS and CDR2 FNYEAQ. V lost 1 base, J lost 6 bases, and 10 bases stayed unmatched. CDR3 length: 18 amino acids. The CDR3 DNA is TGTGCCAGCAGCTTAGAGTCTAGCGGGGGGACCCTATCCGGGGAGCTGTTTTTT. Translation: CASSLESSGGTLSGELFF. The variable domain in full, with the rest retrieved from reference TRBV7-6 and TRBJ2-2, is GAGVSQSPRYKVTKRGQDVALRCDPISGHVSLYWYRQALGQGPEFLTYFNYEAQQDKSGLPNDRFSAERPEGSISTLTIQRTEQRDSAMYRCASSLESSGGTLSGELFFGEGSRLTVL.